These 7 T cell receptor beta chains originate from one sample sequenced in a study of T-cell reconstitution after alpha-beta-depleted transplantation in children. Molecular barcoding with unique molecular identifiers was used for the TCRbeta library. TCRdb called the PCR reads again in MiXCR, with one record for every CDR3 protein. The table records about 200,000 distinct CDR3 sequences, approximately 6.9% of them present only once. Sequences were derived from PBMCs, sampled before TCRalphabeta/CD19-depleted stem cell transplant. Source of these receptors: a boy aged 2-9 years with acute lymphoblastic leukemia, due to receive a stem cell transplant.

The chain couples TRBV20-1 to TRBJ2-6, with 7 positions matching TRBD1. Germline loops: CDR1 DFQATT, CDR2 SNEGSKA (reference sequence). Trimming cost V 3 bases and J 2 bases; bases outside gene matches: 10. The CDR3 has 17 residues. This chain's CDR3 is CSASGMLGGTGANVLTF. DNA for the CDR3: TGCAGTGCTAGTGGCATGCTAGGGGGCACTGGGGCCAACGTCCTGACTTTC.

This clonotype was seen repeatedly, ten times or more. The V gene is TRBV10-3, the J gene TRBJ1-2, with 7 bases matching TRBD1. Germline-derived CDR1 and CDR2 are ENHRY and SYGVKD. Trimming cost V 6 bases and J 5 bases; bases outside gene matches: 6. CDR3 length: 13 residues. CDR3 region: CAIRESTGYGYTF. In DNA, the CDR3 is TGTGCCATCAGAGAATCGACAGGGTATGGCTACACCTTC.

The chain links TRBV5-1 to TRBJ2-1; 7 bases line up with TRBD2. Germline CDR1 reads SGHRS; CDR2 reads YFSETQ. Germline trimming cut 1 base from V and 9 bases from J; bases unmatched to any gene: 7. The CDR3 covers 14 residues. In nucleotides, the CDR3 is TGCGCCAGCAGCTTGTGGGGGGGGGATAGTGAGCAGTTCTTC. This gives the protein CASSLWGGDSEQFF.

Only a few counts were recorded for this clonotype. V is TRBV4-2 and J is TRBJ1-2, with D uncertain. Trimming took off 2 bases at V and 8 bases at J, with 18 bases between the two ends. The CDR3 consists of 15 residues. Germline values: CDR1 LGHNA, CDR2 YNFKEQ. As DNA, the CDR3 is TGTGCCAGCAGCCAACCTGGAGGATCGACGGGGGGCTACACCTTC. Amino acids: CASSQPGGSTGGYTF.

At least ten counts were recorded for this clonotype. This chain joins TRBV25-1 and TRBJ2-3; D may correspond to TRBD1 or TRBD2 (5 bases each). V gave up 10 bases and J gave up 2 bases, with 13 bases separating them. CDR1 is MGHDK, CDR2 SYGVNS, per germline. The CDR3 runs to 13 residues. The CDR3 nucleotides are TGTGCCACCTCCGGGACGCTCACAGATACGCAGTATTTT. Translating it yields CATSGTLTDTQYF.

This clonotype was counted at least ten times. This rearrangement joins TRBV5-1 to TRBJ2-1, with TRBD1 identical over 7 bases. Germline V lookup: CDR1 SGHRS, CDR2 YFSETQ. CDR3 length equals 16 residues. Losses at the gene ends were 0 bases for V and 0 bases for J; bases not matched to a gene: 3. CDR3 sequence (DNA): TGCGCCAGCAGCTTGGCGGGACAGCACTCCTACAATGAGCAGTTCTTC. Its translation is CASSLAGQHSYNEQFF.

This clonotype appeared many times. The chain couples TRBV29-1 to TRBJ1-1; D perhaps matches TRBD1 (5 bases). V was cut by 6 bases and J by 1 base, with 15 bases left in between. Germline CDR1 and CDR2: SQVTM and ANQGSEA. The CDR3 contains 14 residues. The CDR3 protein is CSVPPQGWNTEAFF. CDR3 DNA: TGCAGCGTCCCCCCTCAGGGATGGAACACTGAAGCTTTCTTT.